What follows are 11 T cell receptor beta chains derived from one specimen sequenced in a study of T cell responses to AZD1222 COVID-19 vaccine. Sequencing used immunoSEQ multiplex PCR; TCRdb keeps in-frame clones, though not all of them. The data show 160,000 or so clones, with roughly 90% seen just once and about 1.4% held by the top ten. The sample consisted of peripheral blood, taken 28 days after the second AZD1222 dose. The receptor set was obtained from an adult who received the AZD1222 COVID-19 vaccine.

J is TRBJ2-5 and V is TRBV5-6, with TRBD2 as a possible D gene (6 bases). The CDR3 covers 15 residues. In germline, CDR1 is SGHDT, CDR2 YYEEEE. V was trimmed by 0 bases and J by 4 bases, leaving 13 bases between them. In nucleotides, the CDR3 is TGTGCCAGCAGCTTGGCCTTCTTGGGGGGAGAGACCCAGTACTTC. Protein sequence: CASSLAFLGGETQYF.

The chain couples TRBV7-2 to TRBJ2-3, with 8 positions matching TRBD2. CDR3 size: 17 residues. V lost 5 bases and J lost 0; bases outside the gene matches: 10. Germline CDR1 and CDR2: SGHTA and FQGNSA. The CDR3 protein is CASSPRGSGVSTDTQYF. CDR3 bases: TGTGCCAGCAGCCCTCGCGGTAGCGGGGTTAGCACAGATACGCAGTATTTT.

This chain links TRBV28 with TRBJ1-2, with 11 bases aligning to TRBD1. The trim removed 6 bases at V and 3 bases at J, leaving 9 bases unmatched. Germline V lookup: CDR1 MDHEN, CDR2 SYDVKM. CDR3 length: 16 amino acids. Here the CDR3 reads CASSPMPGQGDYGYTF. For the CDR3, the DNA is TGTGCCAGCAGCCCAATGCCGGGACAGGGGGACTATGGCTACACCTTC.

The chain joins TRBV13 to TRBJ1-2; 7 bases align to TRBD1. Trimming removed 5 bases from V and 4 bases from J; junction bases left unmatched: 7. The CDR3 is 14 residues long. CDR1 PRHDT and CDR2 FYEKMQ come from the germline V gene (reference sequence). The CDR3 is CASSVWTGSYGYTF. CDR3 sequence (DNA): TGTGCCAGCAGCGTATGGACAGGCAGCTATGGCTACACCTTC.

The chain links TRBV6-4 to TRBJ1-5; D call uncertain. Per germline, CDR1 MRHNA and CDR2 SNTAGT. Trimming pared 7 bases from V and 8 bases from J, leaving 6 bases between. CDR3 length equals 10 residues. The CDR3 nucleotides are TGTGCCAGCATTCGCGAGCCCCAGCATTTT. The encoded protein is CASIREPQHF.

The rearrangement joins TRBV6-5 to TRBJ2-7; D is perhaps TRBD1 or TRBD2 (5 bases each). The germline V and J ends were trimmed by 4 bases and 4 bases, with 14 bases remaining between them. The CDR3 spans 14 residues. CDR1 and CDR2 (germline): MNHEY, SVGAGI. The CDR3 DNA sequence: TGTGCCAGCAGTTTCCCGAATTGGGGGTACGAGCAGTACTTC. It encodes CASSFPNWGYEQYF.

V gene TRBV10-1 combines with J gene TRBJ2-7; D call uncertain. CDR3 length equals 14 residues. Between the trimmed V and J ends, which lost 3 bases and 1 base, there was a span of 10 bases. Germline V gives CDR1 WNHNN, CDR2 SYGVQD (reference sequence). The CDR3 sequence is CASSDSTSSYEQYF. CDR3 bases: TGCGCCAGCAGTGATTCGACAAGTTCCTACGAGCAGTACTTC.

This clone was seen once. The rearrangement uses TRBV5-5 and TRBJ2-3; TRBD2 aligns across 11 bases. The CDR3 contains 17 residues. Germline V gives CDR1 SGHKS, CDR2 YYEKEE (reference sequence). Trimming at V came to 4 bases and at J to 3 bases, leaving 10 bases not matched to a gene. In DNA, the CDR3 is TGTGCCAGCAGCCTTCCCCCGTTAGCGGGGGGGACAGATACGCAGTATTTT. It yields the protein CASSLPPLAGGTDTQYF.

The V and J genes are TRBV5-1 and TRBJ2-4; 9 nucleotides match TRBD1. Germline-derived CDR1 and CDR2 are SGHRS and YFSETQ. The CDR3 totals 15 residues. Germline trimming cut 2 bases from V and 6 bases from J; bases unmatched to any gene: 6. In DNA, the CDR3 is TGCGCCAGCAGCTTTCAACAGGGGGCGATAAACATTCAGTACTTC. Protein: CASSFQQGAINIQYF. Combining the CDR3 with reference TRBV5-1 and TRBJ2-4 gives the whole variable domain KAGVTQTPRYLIKTRGQQVTLSCSPISGHRSVSWYQQTPGQGLQFLFEYFSETQRNKGNFPGRFSGRQFSNSRSEMNVSTLELGDSALYLCASSFQQGAINIQYFGAGTRLSVL.

This chain uses TRBV7-8 with TRBJ1-6; D is uncertain. Per germline, CDR1 SGHVS and CDR2 FQNEAQ. The CDR3 spans 13 residues. V was cut by 3 bases and J by 11 bases, with 11 bases left in between. For the CDR3, the DNA is TGTGCCAGCAGCTTGGGCGACCCAACACCCCTCCACTTT. Its translation is CASSLGDPTPLHF.

The chain carries TRBV6-5 and TRBJ2-7; D is perhaps TRBD1 (8 bases). CDR3 length: 14 residues. Between the trimmed V and J ends, which lost 6 bases and 3 bases, there was a span of 15 bases. In germline, CDR1 is MNHEY, CDR2 SVGAGI. The CDR3 is CASSNNRGGYEQYF. The CDR3 DNA follows: TGTGCCAGCAGCAATAACAGGGGGGGCTACGAGCAGTACTTC.